These T cell receptor beta chains were read from a single sample in a study of regulatory T cells in long-lasting Graves disease. Each CDR3 protein gets one entry after TCRdb re-called the multiplex PCR reads with MiXCR. Among about 420,000 distinct CDR3 sequences listed, over 15% were seen once. This sample was shared with a second study, whose subject was T cells in Graves' hyperthyroidism and ophthalmopathy.

This specimen consisted of peripheral blood mononuclear cells (PBMCs), obtained at new diagnosis, from a patient treated with antithyroid drugs. Source of these receptors: a woman aged 18 to 35 with Graves disease. Both conserved end residues are part of each CDR3. D genes are given only for firm matches. Size is omitted from some rows. Given values are once, few, many or a class for expanded clones.

j_call v_call clone_size d_call cdr3_nt cdr3_aa
TRBJ1-2 TRBV6-1 many - TGTGCCAGCAGTCAGCCGGGCCACTATGGCTACACCTTC CASSQPGHYGYTF
TRBJ2-1 TRBV20-1 many - TGCAGTGCACCGGACCGAGACTCCTACAATGAGCAGTTCTTC CSAPDRDSYNEQFF
TRBJ2-1 TRBV11-2 many TRBD2 TGTGCCACCGATTCGGGGACTAGCGGGACGAGTGAGCAGTTCTTC CATDSGTSGTSEQFF
TRBJ1-1 TRBV6-1 many TRBD1 TGTGCCAGCAGAATGACGGGACAGCGAAACACTGAAGCTTTCTTT CASRMTGQRNTEAFF
TRBJ2-3 TRBV20-1 many - TGCAGTGCCACAGACAGCCGGGATGGAAACACAGATACGCAGTATTTT CSATDSRDGNTDTQYF
TRBJ2-7 TRBV18 few - TGTGCCAGCTCAATCGGGGCGACGAGCTACGAGCAGTACTTC CASSIGATSYEQYF
TRBJ2-2 TRBV20-1 few - TGCAGTGCTACCGTGGGGAGATCGACCGGGGAGCTGTTTTTT CSATVGRSTGELFF
TRBJ2-1 TRBV29-1 many - TGCAGCCCCCGGACAATGCCCTACAATGAGCAGTTCTTC CSPRTMPYNEQFF
TRBJ2-5 TRBV30 many - TGTGCCTGGAGTGTACGGGGGAGAGTTATAGAGACCCAGTACTTC CAWSVRGRVIETQYF
TRBJ1-6 TRBV27 few - TGTGCCAGCAGTTTACTCTCCCCAAACTATAATTCACCCCTCCACTTT CASSLLSPNYNSPLHF
TRBJ2-1 TRBV28 many - TGTGCCAGCAGTGCCTGGGACCTGCATCAGTTCTTC CASSAWDLHQFF
TRBJ2-7 TRBV20-1 many - TGCAGTGCCTACGGACAGCCGTACGAGCAGTACTTC CSAYGQPYEQYF
TRBJ1-1 TRBV6-4 many - TGTGCCAGCAGTGACTCTGGGGAGACTGAAGCTTTCTTT CASSDSGETEAFF
TRBJ2-1 TRBV6-2/TRBV6-3 few TRBD2 TGTGCCAGCAGGGAGATAGCGGGAGGGTTCTACAATGAGCAGTTCTTC CASREIAGGFYNEQFF
TRBJ2-3 TRBV27 - TRBD1 TGTGCCAGCAGTTTAGCAGGGGGCTGGACAGATACGCAGTATTTT CASSLAGGWTDTQYF
TRBJ1-2 TRBV2 many - TGTGCCAGCACTGCTGGTCAAGGGGCTGGCTACACCTTC CASTAGQGAGYTF
TRBJ1-1 TRBV3-1 many - TGTGCCAGCAGCCAAGATAGACCACAGAACACTGAAGCTTTCTTT CASSQDRPQNTEAFF
TRBJ2-2 TRBV4-1 - - TGCGCCAGCAGCCAGGATCTGCTAGGTTCCATTGGCTTTACCGGGGAGCTGTTTTTT CASSQDLLGSIGFTGELFF
TRBJ2-6 TRBV7-3 few - TGTGCCAGCAGCCCTACCGGAGGGCCATCTGGGGCCAACGTCCTGACTTTC CASSPTGGPSGANVLTF
TRBJ1-2 TRBV11-3 few - TGTGCCAGCAGCTTCGGGAGAGCTAACTATGGCTACACCTTC CASSFGRANYGYTF
TRBJ2-3 TRBV20-1 many - TGCAGTGCTAGAGCGGTCACTAGCACAGATACGCAGTATTTT CSARAVTSTDTQYF
TRBJ2-3 TRBV11-3 many - TGTGCCAGCAGCTTAGAGCCTACGGGCACAGATACGCAGTATTTT CASSLEPTGTDTQYF
TRBJ2-3 TRBV28 few - TGTGCCAGCAGTTTGGGTGGTAGCACAGATACGCTGTATTTT CASSLGGSTDTLYF
TRBJ2-1 TRBV20-1 few TRBD2 TGCAGTGCTAGAAACCTAGCGGGGTACAATGAGCAGTTCTTC CSARNLAGYNEQFF
TRBJ2-7 TRBV6-5 few TRBD2 TGTGCCAGCAGTTACCCCAATGGGCTTGGGAGCGGGAGCCCCTACGAGCAGTACTTC CASSYPNGLGSGSPYEQYF
TRBJ2-7 TRBV28 many TRBD2 TGTGCCAGCAATCCCTCCTGGCGGGAGGGCTACGAGCAGTACTTC CASNPSWREGYEQYF
TRBJ2-5 TRBV7-3 many - TGTGCCAGCAGCTTAGGGACTTTGAAGACCCAGTACTTC CASSLGTLKTQYF
TRBJ1-5 TRBV28 - - TGTGCCAGCAGTTTGCGGGACGATCAGCCCCAGCATTTT CASSLRDDQPQHF
TRBJ2-6 TRBV12-3/TRBV12-4 many - TGTGCCAGCAGTTTATCAGTCTCTGGGGCCAACGTCCTGACTTTC CASSLSVSGANVLTF
TRBJ2-4 TRBV2 - - TGTGCCAGCAGCGCCCGGAGGCCGTACTTC CASSARRPYF
TRBJ1-5 TRBV19 - - TGTGCCAGTACAGGGGAAGGGGGACAGCCCCAGCATTTT CASTGEGGQPQHF
TRBJ2-3 TRBV2 many TRBD2 TGTGCCAGCCCGGGCGTGACTAGCGGGAGGGCCAGATGGGCAGATACGCAGTATTTT CASPGVTSGRARWADTQYF
TRBJ1-5 TRBV24-1 - TRBD1 TGTGCCACCAGTGACTCCGGGACAGGGTCAGGGCAGCCCCAGCATTTT CATSDSGTGSGQPQHF
TRBJ2-5 TRBV2 many - TGTGCCAGCAAAGGACAGATCCAAGAGACCCAGTACTTC CASKGQIQETQYF
TRBJ2-7 TRBV20-1 few TRBD2 TGCAGTGCTCGACGGACTAGCGGGAGGCCCTACGAGCAGTACTTC CSARRTSGRPYEQYF
TRBJ2-2 TRBV2 - TRBD2 TGTGCCAGCAGTGAACCAACTAGCGGGGCGAACACCGGGGAGCTGTTTTTT CASSEPTSGANTGELFF
TRBJ1-6 TRBV7-2 - - TGTGCCAGCAGCTTAGACGGCCTGAAGATCCCCCTCCACTTT CASSLDGLKIPLHF
TRBJ2-3 TRBV28 many - TGTGCCAGCAGTTTTTCGGTTATCGAGGATACGCAGTATTTT CASSFSVIEDTQYF
TRBJ2-1 TRBV28 many TRBD1 TGTGCCAGCAGTTTACAGGGGGCAAGCCCCAATGAGCAGTTCTTC CASSLQGASPNEQFF
TRBJ2-1 TRBV5-5 many TRBD2 TGTGCCAGCAGCCAAGGGACTAGCGGAGAGCAGTTCTTC CASSQGTSGEQFF
TRBJ2-2 TRBV3-1 many TRBD2 TGTGCCAGCAGCCAAGATCGGGCCCGACTAGCGCCGTACACCGGGGAGCTGTTTTTT CASSQDRARLAPYTGELFF
TRBJ2-1 TRBV4-3 - - TGCGCCAGCAGCCAAGGAGTCCGCGGCAACAATGAGCAGTTCTTC CASSQGVRGNNEQFF
TRBJ1-2 TRBV28 many - TGTGCCAGCAGTCCGATGTTGTGGAGCCGGCGGGGAGGCTACACCTTC CASSPMLWSRRGGYTF
TRBJ2-1 TRBV11-2 many TRBD2 TGTGCCAGCAGCTTAAGACTAGCGATGTATGAGCAGTTCTTC CASSLRLAMYEQFF